This TCR beta chain was retrieved from a study of blood T cell repertoires in COVID-19. Study-level background: Sources were T cells, B-cell-depleted T cells, or PBMCs; the material itself was cDNA or gDNA.

Germline CDR1 reads SGHTA; CDR2 reads FQGNSA. The ends were cut back, 5 bases at V and 4 bases at J, with 15 bases in the middle. The CDR3 contains 16 residues. Original handling: The authors estimated nucleated cell counts from reference gene primer amplification. Measured with immunoSEQ multiplex PCR; TCRdb has only the in-frame clones, and not every one. The DNA was the basis for D and trimming; V, J and clone size are from that table. The sample carries some 130,000 clones, approximately 78% recorded once. Sequencing was done on a sample of peripheral blood. The V call is TRBV7-2, the J call TRBJ2-6; D gene ambiguous. This TCR came from a man between 60 and 70 years old who had recovered from COVID-19. The CDR3 DNA is TGTGCCAGCAGCCCCAGGTTTTCGTCCGGGGCCAACGTCCTGACTTTC. Protein sequence: CASSPRFSSGANVLTF.